This T cell receptor beta chain was sequenced for a study of T cells in Graves' hyperthyroidism and ophthalmopathy. There are 15 residues in the CDR3. The V gene's germline CDR1 is MDHEN and CDR2 SYDVKM. J gave up 0 bases and V 11 bases, and 9 bases lay outside the gene matches. The blood specimen was taken at initial hyperthyroidism diagnosis, before any ophthalmopathy symptoms. RNA transcripts gave rise to amplified TCR beta CDR3 regions. Researchers ran a first-round RT-PCR on the TCR CDR3 using the HTBI primer set. TCRdb re-derived calls from the multiplex PCR reads in MiXCR, one entry per CDR3 protein. The sample lists over 250,000 distinct CDR3 sequences, under 30% occurring once. This clonotype was detected many times.

The receptor's source is a man between 40 and 49 years old with Graves' hyperthyroidism that later progressed to Graves' ophthalmopathy. The specimen sequenced was blood. V usage is TRBV28 and J usage is TRBJ1-2; 10 bases are shared with TRBD1. The chain's CDR3 is CAAGGQGNSNYGYTF. The CDR3 region has the DNA TGTGCCGCGGGGGGACAGGGGAATTCTAACTATGGCTACACCTTC.